The 17 T cell receptor beta chains reported below all come from one sample, sequenced in a study of beta chain features in type 1 diabetes. Expressed TCRB transcripts got sequenced, as all isolated RNA was reverse transcribed. Assay used: immunoSEQ multiplex PCR; TCRdb lists only in-frame clones, some missing. The sample yields around 250,000 clones, about 63% seen once. Source material: naive CD4+ T cells from blood. The receptor source for this set is a man aged 25 to 45 in good health.

This clone has just one count. The chain is built from TRBV30 and TRBJ2-3; TRBD2 agrees at 7 bases. V dropped 1 base and J dropped 4; count of bases not matched to a gene: 5. The CDR3 extends over 14 amino acids. Germline-derived CDR1 and CDR2 are GTSNPN and SVGIG (reference sequence). The CDR3 bases are TGTGCCTGGAGTGGTGGCGGGGGTGCAGATACGCAGTATTTT. It codes for CAWSGGGGADTQYF.

This CDR3 reads CASSLTAYEQYF. The CDR3 DNA follows: TGTGCCAGCAGCTTGACGGCCTACGAGCAGTACTTC. V is TRBV5-6 and J is TRBJ2-7; no definite D call. The CDR3 extends over 12 amino acids. Trimming removed 1 base from V and 2 bases from J, with 4 bases in between. CDR1 is SGHDT and CDR2 is YYEEEE in the germline V gene. Filled out from reference TRBV5-6 and TRBJ2-7, the complete variable domain reads DAGVTQSPTHLIKTRGQQVTLRCSPKSGHDTVSWYQQALGQGPQFIFQYYEEEERQRGNFPDRFSGHQFPNYSSELNVNALLLGDSALYLCASSLTAYEQYFGPGTRLTVT.

This rearrangement joins TRBV30 to TRBJ2-7; a possible D gene is TRBD2 (6 bases). Looked up from germline, CDR1 is GTSNPN and CDR2 is SVGIG (reference sequence). V gave up 3 bases and J gave up 5 bases, with 20 bases separating them. The length of the CDR3 is 15 residues. The CDR3: CAWSSPGRTVDEQYF. The CDR3 DNA sequence: TGTGCCTGGAGCTCCCCAGGGAGGACTGTAGACGAGCAGTACTTC.

The chain joins TRBV5-1 to TRBJ1-1; possible D gene TRBD1, 5 bases. The germline CDR1 and CDR2 sequences are SGHRS and YFSETQ. The ends were cut back, 1 base at V and 3 bases at J, with 7 bases in the middle. The CDR3 runs to 13 residues. The CDR3 DNA follows: TGCGCCAGCAGCTTGTTAGGGGACACTGAAGCTTTCTTT. Protein sequence: CASSLLGDTEAFF.

As concerns this clone: The sample has other DNA sequences that encode this CDR3 too. The gene calls are TRBV20-1 and TRBJ2-3; no clear D gene. Germline V gene lookup returns CDR1 DFQATT and CDR2 SNEGSKA (reference sequence). V was trimmed by 6 bases and J by 5 bases, leaving 6 bases between them. The CDR3 spans 10 residues. CDR3 nucleotide sequence: TGCAGTGCAAGCTTAGATACGCAGTATTTT. This gives the protein CSASLDTQYF.

As concerns this clone: Additional DNA sequences in this sample encode the identical CDR3. J is TRBJ2-5 and V is TRBV29-1; D might be TRBD1 (6 bases). Germline CDR1 is SQVTM and CDR2 is ANQGSEA. There are 11 residues in the CDR3. V was pared by 4 bases and J by 5 bases, with 8 bases between. CDR3 nucleotide sequence: TGCAGCGTTGTAAGGGGGGAGACCCAGTACTTC. Translating it yields CSVVRGETQYF.

V and J are TRBV30 and TRBJ1-4; no reliable D call. Germline V gives CDR1 GTSNPN, CDR2 SVGIG (reference sequence). V lost 2 bases and J 0 bases, leaving 13 bases between the germline ends. The CDR3 has 16 amino acids. The CDR3 here is CAWSSTRTATNEKLFF. The CDR3 DNA is TGTGCCTGGAGTTCCACCCGTACTGCAACTAATGAAAAACTGTTTTTT.

The V gene is TRBV5-1, the J gene TRBJ2-5; no definite D call. Germline V lookup: CDR1 SGHRS, CDR2 YFSETQ. V was trimmed by 0 bases and J by 2 bases, leaving 11 bases between them. The CDR3 spans 15 residues. CDR3 nucleotides: TGCGCCAGCAGCTTGGCCTGGATAGGGCAAGAGACCCAGTACTTC. This sequence encodes CASSLAWIGQETQYF.

The rearrangement joins TRBV7-9 to TRBJ1-4; D is unresolved. The V and J ends lost 6 bases and 8 bases respectively, with 16 bases between them. This CDR3 has 14 amino acids. Germline V gene lookup returns CDR1 SEHNR and CDR2 FQNEAQ (reference sequence). The CDR3 DNA reads as TGTGCCAGCAGTCCCGGGCCGACGGGGGAAAAACTGTTTTTT. It is translated as CASSPGPTGEKLFF.

The rearrangement links TRBV30 to TRBJ1-5, with 10 nucleotides matching TRBD1. CDR1 and CDR2 from the germline V gene are GTSNPN and SVGIG (reference sequence). The CDR3 is 15 amino acids. Trimming took 2 bases from V and 5 from J; bases not matched to a gene: 6. The DNA for the CDR3 is TGTGCCTGGAGTATTAGGACAGGGGGTGATCAGCCCCAGCATTTT. It yields the protein CAWSIRTGGDQPQHF.

This chain uses TRBV28 with TRBJ1-2; D gene uncertain. Trimming removed 6 bases from V and 2 bases from J, with 4 bases in between. Germline V gene data show CDR1 as MDHEN and CDR2 as SYDVKM. The CDR3 extends over 11 amino acids. In DNA, the CDR3 is TGTGCCAGCAGCGACAACTATGGCTACACCTTC. It codes for CASSDNYGYTF.

This chain links TRBV2 with TRBJ2-1; no definite D call. This CDR3 comprises 15 residues. Trimming took off 4 bases at V and 0 bases at J, with 10 bases between the two ends. Germline CDR1 is SNHLY and CDR2 is FYNNEI. Written as DNA, the CDR3 is TGTGCCAGCAGTGTACTCATGAGCTCCTACAATGAGCAGTTCTTC. This codes for CASSVLMSSYNEQFF.

The V and J genes are TRBV5-1 and TRBJ2-3; unclear D gene. V was clipped by 4 bases and J by 0 bases, with 6 bases between them. This CDR3 comprises 13 residues. CDR1 and CDR2 (germline): SGHRS, YFSETQ. Here the CDR3 reads CASSGTSTDTQYF. The CDR3 nucleotides are TGCGCCAGCAGCGGCACTAGCACAGATACGCAGTATTTT.

This chain connects TRBV5-1 to TRBJ2-7; TRBD1 matches 8 bases. CDR3 size: 14 residues. CDR1 is SGHRS, CDR2 YFSETQ, per germline. Unmatched junction bases numbered 7, after V lost 2 bases and J lost 6 bases. The CDR3 reads CASSLRQGYGEQYF. For the CDR3, the DNA is TGCGCCAGCAGCTTACGACAGGGGTACGGCGAGCAGTACTTC.

The rearrangement uses TRBV29-1 and TRBJ2-1; the match to TRBD2 covers 9 bases. CDR3 length equals 14 residues. The germline CDR1 and CDR2 sequences are SQVTM and ANQGSEA. With V trimmed by 4 bases and J by 9 bases, 10 bases remained unmatched. CDR3 DNA: TGCAGCGTTGGGCTCGCGGGAGGGCCGAGTGAGCAGTTCTTC. Its translation: CSVGLAGGPSEQFF.

The chain combines TRBV13 with TRBJ1-5; 7 nucleotides agree with TRBD1. Unmatched junction bases numbered 13, after V lost 9 bases and J lost 2 bases. The CDR3 length is 16 residues. Germline CDR1 is PRHDT and CDR2 is FYEKMQ (reference sequence). CDR3 amino acids: CARLPQRGPGNQPQHF. CDR3 coding DNA: TGTGCCAGGCTACCACAGAGGGGGCCGGGCAATCAGCCCCAGCATTTT.

This sequence joins TRBV11-2 and TRBJ2-1, with 10 nucleotides matching TRBD2. With V trimmed by 5 bases and J by 12 bases, 13 bases remained unmatched. The CDR3 extends over 15 amino acids. Germline-derived CDR1 and CDR2 are SGHAT and FQNNGV. Here the CDR3 reads CASSPRGLAVTGQFF. The CDR3 nucleotides are TGTGCCAGCAGCCCGCGAGGACTAGCGGTAACAGGGCAGTTCTTC.